This is a list of T cell receptor beta chains from one sample in a study of T cell repertoires in cytomegalovirus infection. TCRdb analysed the reads with MiXCR anew, one entry per CDR3 protein. The sample records more than 200,000 distinct CDR3 sequences, roughly 10% being singletons. Sequencing input: PBMCs. Receptors originate from a human donor in good health (CMV status not recorded). Some clones in this sample may be carry-over from other donors' samples. Each CDR3 is given without its conserved first and last residue. Expanded clones are given a class, and other clones once, few, many or no size at all.

clone size	V gene	J gene	CDR3 protein
.	TRBV19	TRBJ2-7	ASSSSGASDYEQY
few	TRBV20-1	TRBJ2-6	SASRKSWGVAGANVLT
.	TRBV28	TRBJ2-1	ASSLSGPRPI
many	TRBV6-2/TRBV6-3	TRBJ2-3	ASRGWGTGADTQY
many	TRBV7-2	TRBJ1-2	ASSLDVTNYGYT
many	TRBV27	TRBJ1-1	ASSPRTGTNTEAF
.	TRBV7-9	TRBJ2-1	ASTLTRGNEQF
many	TRBV12-5	TRBJ2-1	ASGLVLERTPPNEQF
.	TRBV7-3	TRBJ2-2	ASSYGAQGNTGELF
few	TRBV7-2	TRBJ2-3	ASSWTQGTDTQY
many	TRBV12-3/TRBV12-4	TRBJ1-3	ASRPGTGGNTIY
many	TRBV7-2	TRBJ1-2	ASSLGGQGTNYGYT
.	TRBV6-2/TRBV6-3	TRBJ1-2	ASTDGQYYGYT
.	TRBV12-3/TRBV12-4	TRBJ2-7	ASTSRGAYEQY
many	TRBV11-3	TRBJ2-1	ASSLPDTYNEQF
.	TRBV20-1	TRBJ2-3	SAGPAKNFHTQY
.	TRBV29-1	TRBJ1-4	SVPGRNEKLF
many	TRBV7-2	TRBJ1-3	ASSPSSTIY
many	TRBV12-3/TRBV12-4	TRBJ1-1	ASSLTDLNTEAF
few	TRBV20-1	TRBJ2-5	SARGGGIVGGQETQY
many	TRBV7-2	TRBJ2-3	ASSLDRGSTDTQY
.	TRBV19	TRBJ2-1	ASSRTTSYNEQF
.	TRBV12-3/TRBV12-4	TRBJ2-2	ASSMREAGELF
many	TRBV7-2	TRBJ1-6	ASSLAQGANSPLH
few	TRBV20-1	TRBJ2-5	SAYTSGRAKETQY
few	TRBV30	TRBJ1-2	AWRKGDGYT
many	TRBV7-2	TRBJ2-5	ASSLGGATQETQY
many	TRBV19	TRBJ1-3	ASSIPGTGSGNTIY
.	TRBV28	TRBJ1-5	ASSLWSNLGNQPQH
many	TRBV12-3/TRBV12-4	TRBJ1-4	ASSLGETTNEKLF
many	TRBV6-2/TRBV6-3	TRBJ1-2	ASSYPDGANYGYT
many	TRBV7-2	TRBJ1-2	ASSFGYGYT
few	TRBV5-1	TRBJ1-5	ASSSAGGQPQH
many	TRBV5-1	TRBJ1-5	ASSPGPAGQPQH
once	TRBV28	TRBJ1-1	ASSLYRGKTEAF
.	TRBV20-1	TRBJ1-1	SARYWTGQRNTEAF
many	TRBV19	TRBJ2-7	ASSTSRGRESSYEQY
few	TRBV5-1	TRBJ2-1	ASSLVGDPYNEQF